This T cell receptor beta chain was sequenced for a study of identical twins' blood T cells. In TCRdb, the 5' RACE reads were re-called with MiXCR into one record per CDR3 protein. The table lists about 370,000 distinct CDR3 sequences, 25% to 35% of them singletons. Germline V gene data show CDR1 as SEHNR and CDR2 as FQNEAQ (reference sequence). CDR3 length equals 14 residues. Trimming shortened V by 1 base and J by 2 bases, and 7 bases separated the two germline ends. Study results and caveats: Twin similarity might stem from environmental factors, not only genetics.

With regard to this clonotype: Its antigen is still unknown.

Sequenced material: PBMCs. The receptor comes from a woman aged 18-49 years in good health. The chain carries TRBV7-9 and TRBJ2-3; D is unclear. The CDR3 bases are TGTGCCAGCAGCTTAGTTGGCTTCACAGATACGCAGTATTTT. It is translated as CASSLVGFTDTQYF.